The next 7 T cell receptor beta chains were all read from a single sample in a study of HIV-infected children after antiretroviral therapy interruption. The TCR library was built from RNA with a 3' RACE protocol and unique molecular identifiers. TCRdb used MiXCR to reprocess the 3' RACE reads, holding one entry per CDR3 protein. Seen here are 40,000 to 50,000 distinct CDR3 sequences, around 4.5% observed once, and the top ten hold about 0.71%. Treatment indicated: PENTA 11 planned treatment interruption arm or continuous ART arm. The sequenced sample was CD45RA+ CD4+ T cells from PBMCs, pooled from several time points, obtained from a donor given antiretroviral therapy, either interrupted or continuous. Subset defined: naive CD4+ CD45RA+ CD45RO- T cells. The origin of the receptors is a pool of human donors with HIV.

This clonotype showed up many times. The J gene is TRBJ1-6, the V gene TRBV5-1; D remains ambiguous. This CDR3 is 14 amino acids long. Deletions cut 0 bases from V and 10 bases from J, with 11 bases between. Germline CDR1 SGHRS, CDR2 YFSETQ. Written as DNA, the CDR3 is TGCGCCAGCAGCTTGGCCATGGTGGGGTCACCCCTCCACTTT. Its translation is CASSLAMVGSPLHF.

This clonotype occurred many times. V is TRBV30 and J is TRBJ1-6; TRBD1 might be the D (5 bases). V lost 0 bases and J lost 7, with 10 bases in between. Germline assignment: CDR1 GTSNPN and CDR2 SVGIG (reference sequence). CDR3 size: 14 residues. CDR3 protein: CAWSVGQINSPLHF. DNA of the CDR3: TGTGCCTGGAGTGTCGGACAAATAAATTCACCCCTCCACTTT.

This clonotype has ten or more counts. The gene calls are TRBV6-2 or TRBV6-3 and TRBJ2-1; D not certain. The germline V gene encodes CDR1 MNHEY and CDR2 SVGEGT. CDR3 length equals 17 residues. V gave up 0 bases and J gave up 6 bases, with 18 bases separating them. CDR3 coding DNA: TGTGCCAGCAGTTACTCGAATAGGGCTCCAAATGTCAATGAGCAGTTCTTC. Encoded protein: CASSYSNRAPNVNEQFF.

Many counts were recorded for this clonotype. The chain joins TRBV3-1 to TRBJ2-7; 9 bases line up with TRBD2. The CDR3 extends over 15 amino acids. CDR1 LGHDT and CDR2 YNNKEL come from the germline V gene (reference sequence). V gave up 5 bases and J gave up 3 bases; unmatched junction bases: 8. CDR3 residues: CASSWQAGGNYEQYF. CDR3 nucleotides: TGTGCCAGCAGCTGGCAAGCGGGGGGAAACTACGAGCAGTACTTC.

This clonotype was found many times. CDR3 region: CASSEDDTQYF. The CDR3 coding sequence is TGCGCCAGCAGTGAAGACGATACGCAGTATTTT. The chain couples TRBV10-1 to TRBJ2-3; D is uncertain. Per germline, CDR1 WNHNN and CDR2 SYGVQD (reference sequence). Trimming removed 3 bases at V and 6 bases at J, with 4 bases between. CDR3 size: 11 residues.

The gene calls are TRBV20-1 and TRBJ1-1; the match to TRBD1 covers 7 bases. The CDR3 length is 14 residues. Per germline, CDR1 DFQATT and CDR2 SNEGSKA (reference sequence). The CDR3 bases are TGCGGGGCGTGGGGAGGGGGCAGTGATGCTGAAGCTTTCTTT. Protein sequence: CGAWGGGSDAEAFF.

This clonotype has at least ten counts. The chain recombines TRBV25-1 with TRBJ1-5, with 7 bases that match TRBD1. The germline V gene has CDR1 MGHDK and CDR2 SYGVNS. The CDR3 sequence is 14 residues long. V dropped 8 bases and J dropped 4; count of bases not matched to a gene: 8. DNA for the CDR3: TGTGCCAGCGCCCAGACAGGGATAAATCAGCCCCAGCATTTT. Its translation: CASAQTGINQPQHF.